One sample yielded the 10 T cell receptor beta chains listed below, sequenced in a study of radiation and T cells in renal cell carcinoma. Profiled with immunoSEQ multiplex PCR; TCRdb holds only in-frame clones, not every one. The sample consists of 100,000 to 150,000 clones, approximately 90% of them appearing once. The time point here: blood 2 weeks post-SBRT. Regarding treatment: 15 Gy SBRT to primary tumor, nephrectomy 4 weeks later. The material sequenced was blood, taken from a patient whose treatment included radiotherapy and nephrectomy. The source is a woman aged 70-85 years with renal cell carcinoma.

The chain is built from TRBV27 and TRBJ2-1, with D hard to call. The CDR3 has 12 amino acids. CDR1 is MNHEY, CDR2 SMNVEV, per germline (reference sequence). V was clipped by 5 bases and J by 8 bases, with 10 bases between them. The CDR3 DNA reads TGTGCCAGCAGTAAGACTGGGGATGAGCAGTTCTTC. Encoded protein: CASSKTGDEQFF.

The chain uses TRBV11-1 and TRBJ2-5, with D perhaps TRBD1 or TRBD2 (6 bases each). The CDR3 totals 14 residues. Germline CDR1 is SGHAT and CDR2 is FQDESV (reference sequence). Trimming stripped 4 bases from V and 4 bases from J, with 13 bases between. For the CDR3, the DNA is TGTGCCAGCAGCTCCCAACAGGGAGGAGAGACCCAGTACTTC. Translation gives CASSSQQGGETQYF.

V gene TRBV5-6 combines with J gene TRBJ2-7; the match to TRBD1 covers 9 bases. The CDR3 sequence is 13 residues long. Germline CDR1 is SGHDT and CDR2 is YYEEEE. The trim removed 9 bases at V and 7 bases at J, leaving 11 bases unmatched. CDR3 loop: CATQPQGAGEQYF. Here the CDR3 DNA reads TGTGCCACCCAACCACAGGGGGCAGGGGAGCAGTACTTC.

The rearrangement joins TRBV19 to TRBJ1-2; no definite D call. The germline V and J ends were trimmed by 1 base and 2 bases, with 11 bases remaining between them. Germline loops: CDR1 LNHDA, CDR2 SQIVND (reference sequence). The CDR3 is 15 residues long. In DNA, the CDR3 is TGTGCCAGTAGTATAGCCCCGAAAACGAACTATGGCTACACCTTC. The encoded protein is CASSIAPKTNYGYTF.

V is TRBV28 and J is TRBJ1-5; the D gene is possibly TRBD1 (6 bases). Germline values: CDR1 MDHEN, CDR2 SYDVKM. V was clipped by 6 bases and J by 1 base, with 13 bases between them. This CDR3 is built from 15 residues. CDR3 in DNA: TGTGCCAGCAGCCTCACAGGGCTAAGCAATCAGCCCCAGCATTTT. The encoded protein is CASSLTGLSNQPQHF.

This CDR3 is CASSSTGQGHEQYF. The CDR3 DNA sequence: TGTGCCAGCAGCTCCACGGGACAGGGCCACGAGCAGTACTTC. The chain carries TRBV7-2 and TRBJ2-7, with 9 positions matching TRBD1. V gave up 4 bases and J gave up 5 bases; unmatched junction bases: 6. The CDR3 loop spans 14 amino acids. Germline loops: CDR1 SGHTA, CDR2 FQGNSA.

This chain uses TRBV7-2 with TRBJ1-2; D is possibly TRBD1 (6 bases). The V end lost 5 bases, the J end lost 2 bases, and 18 bases lay between the germline ends. This CDR3 contains 16 residues. Germline-derived CDR1 and CDR2 are SGHTA and FQGNSA. The CDR3 reads CASSLSPGHLNYGYTF. The CDR3 DNA follows: TGTGCCAGCAGCCTGAGTCCGGGACATCTGAACTATGGCTACACCTTC.

The rearrangement links TRBV27 to TRBJ1-6; no firm D call. V was clipped by 8 bases and J by 7 bases, with 12 bases between them. Germline lookup yields CDR1 MNHEY and CDR2 SMNVEV (reference sequence). This CDR3 spans 13 amino acids. The CDR3 DNA sequence: TGTGCCAGCGCTAAACCAACAAATTCACCCCTCCACTTT. Protein: CASAKPTNSPLHF.

This chain uses TRBV10-3 with TRBJ2-3; D is undetermined. Germline-derived CDR1 and CDR2 are ENHRY and SYGVKD. V was trimmed by 0 bases and J by 0 bases, leaving 4 bases between them. The CDR3 runs 14 residues. The DNA of the CDR3 is TGTGCCATCAGTGAGTCGGGCAGCACAGATACGCAGTATTTT. Encoded protein: CAISESGSTDTQYF.

V usage is TRBV13 and J usage is TRBJ2-6, with a weak D call TRBD2 (6 bases). V lost 5 bases and J lost 0, with 20 bases in between. Germline CDR1 is PRHDT and CDR2 is FYEKMQ (reference sequence). This CDR3 is 19 amino acids long. The CDR3 spells CASSPQHGLLPSGANVLTF. The DNA of the CDR3 is TGTGCCAGCAGCCCGCAACATGGACTACTCCCCTCTGGGGCCAACGTCCTGACTTTC. Using reference TRBV13 and TRBJ2-6 for the parts outside the CDR3, the full variable domain is AAGVIQSPRHLIKEKRETATLKCYPIPRHDTVYWYQQGPGQDPQFLISFYEKMQSDKGSIPDRFSAQQFSDYHSELNMSSLELGDSALYFCASSPQHGLLPSGANVLTFGAGSRLTVL.